The 12 T cell receptor beta chains listed next were all sequenced from one sample in a study of blood T cells in healthy people across ages. It was with a sample-barcoded 5' primer and a J-beta primer mix that a second PCR of roughly 6 to 11 cycles was run. TCRdb re-analysed the 5' RACE reads in MiXCR, keeping a single row per CDR3 protein. There are 800,000 to 1,300,000 distinct CDR3 sequences in the sample; approximately 26% occur only once, and about 0.8% lies in the top ten. The same sample was also used in a study of T cells of mothers and their children.

Sequencing was performed on blood. These TCRs come from a girl aged 2 to 9 in good health.

This clonotype was counted many times. The chain carries TRBV20-1 and TRBJ2-5, with TRBD1 matching over 8 bases. V gave up 3 bases and J gave up 4 bases; unmatched junction bases: 7. The CDR3 has 14 residues. Germline CDR1 is DFQATT and CDR2 is SNEGSKA (reference sequence). In DNA form, the CDR3 reads TGCAGTGCTAGGCGGACAGGGTCGGTAGAGACCCAGTACTTC. It translates to CSARRTGSVETQYF.

This clonotype was detected a few times. The rearrangement joins TRBV5-1 to TRBJ1-1; D unresolved. The V gene lost 7 bases and the J gene lost 0 bases, with 13 bases spanning the gap. This CDR3 is built from 14 residues. Per germline, CDR1 SGHRS and CDR2 YFSETQ. The CDR3 here is CASRGSTLNTEAFF. DNA of the CDR3: TGCGCCAGCCGAGGTAGCACCCTGAACACTGAAGCTTTCTTT. The whole variable domain, filled in from reference TRBV5-1 and TRBJ1-1, reads KAGVTQTPRYLIKTRGQQVTLSCSPISGHRSVSWYQQTPGQGLQFLFEYFSETQRNKGNFPGRFSGRQFSNSRSEMNVSTLELGDSALYLCASRGSTLNTEAFFGQGTRLTVV.

This chain connects TRBV4-1 to TRBJ2-1; TRBD2 agrees at 10 bases. Unmatched junction bases numbered 13, after V lost 2 bases and J lost 9 bases. The CDR3 totals 17 residues. Germline CDR1 is MGHRA and CDR2 is YSYEKL. In nucleotides, the CDR3 is TGCGCCAGCAGCCAACCCGGAGCGGGGGGGTCCCGGGGTGAGCAGTTCTTC. Encoded protein: CASSQPGAGGSRGEQFF.

This clonotype was picked up many times. This sequence joins TRBV12-3 or TRBV12-4 and TRBJ2-3; D is undetermined. Trimming removed 7 bases at V and 3 bases at J, with 14 bases between. There are 14 residues in the CDR3. The CDR3 is CASKLDKGTDTQYF. As DNA, the CDR3 is TGTGCCAGCAAATTAGACAAGGGAACAGATACGCAGTATTTT.

This rearrangement joins TRBV20-1 to TRBJ1-5, with a tentative D call TRBD1 (5 bases). CDR3 length equals 15 residues. CDR1 DFQATT and CDR2 SNEGSKA come from the germline V gene (reference sequence). Deletions cut 3 bases from V and 2 bases from J, with 14 bases between. The CDR3 bases are TGCAGTGCTAGCCCGGGGGGAAGAGGCAATCAGCCCCAGCATTTT. Its translation: CSASPGGRGNQPQHF.

The genes are TRBV20-1 and TRBJ2-5; TRBD2 agrees at 11 bases. TRBJ2-1 explains the end of the DNA better; the J call may be wrong. The CDR3 totals 15 residues. Germline lookup yields CDR1 DFQATT and CDR2 SNEGSKA (reference sequence). CDR3 DNA sequence: TGCAGTGCTGGCGGGGGACTAGCGGTATTAGATGAGCAGTTCTTC. Translating gives CSAGGGLAVLDEQFF.

This sequence joins TRBV7-3 and TRBJ2-1, with 7 positions matching TRBD2. The V segment lost 5 bases and the J segment 5 bases; nucleotides outside the gene matches: 9. CDR1 is SGHTA, CDR2 FQGTGA, per germline. This CDR3 is 15 amino acids long. The CDR3 loop reads CASSLGLNFDNEQFF. CDR3 sequence (DNA): TGTGCCAGCAGCCTGGGACTAAATTTCGACAATGAGCAGTTCTTC.

This clonotype was recorded only once. The genes are TRBV5-1 and TRBJ2-3; a possible D gene is TRBD1 (6 bases). Germline CDR1 is SGHRS and CDR2 is YFSETQ. CDR3 length: 14 amino acids. The V gene lost 0 bases and the J gene lost 6 bases, with 11 bases spanning the gap. The CDR3 region is CASSLAGTLDTQYF. CDR3 nucleotide sequence: TGCGCCAGCAGCTTGGCCGGGACATTGGATACGCAGTATTTT.

The J gene is TRBJ2-5, the V gene TRBV12-3 or TRBV12-4; TRBD1 might be the D (6 bases). The CDR3 covers 15 residues. Trimming stripped 2 bases from V and 1 base from J, with 11 bases between. This chain's CDR3 is CASSLFAGAQETQYF. In nucleotides, the CDR3 is TGTGCCAGCAGTTTATTCGCAGGGGCCCAAGAGACCCAGTACTTC.

This clonotype was detected a few times. The V call is TRBV7-2, the J call TRBJ2-5, with D uncertain. The DNA matches TRBJ2-7 better at its end, which makes the J call doubtful. The CDR3 totals 14 residues. In germline, CDR1 is SGHTA, CDR2 FQGNSA. CDR3 DNA sequence: TGTGCCAGCAGCTGGCCCTACAGCTCCTACGAGCAGTACTTC. Its translation: CASSWPYSSYEQYF.

This clonotype has more than one count but fewer than ten. One end of the junction does not line up with germline, which may come from a read error. The chain combines TRBV29-1 with TRBJ1-1, with D perhaps matching TRBD1 (6 bases). This CDR3 comprises 9 residues. Germline V gene data show CDR1 as SQVTM and CDR2 as ANQGSEA. The CDR3 protein is CSVVQDSSF. For the CDR3, the DNA is TGCAGCGTTGTCCAGGACAGCTCGTTT. Based on the CDR3 plus reference TRBV29-1 and TRBJ1-1, the full variable domain is SAVISQKPSRDICQRGTSLTIQCQVDSQVTMMFWYRQQPGQSLTLIATANQGSEATYESGFVIDKFPISRPNLTFSTLTVSNMSPEDSSIYLCSVVQDSSFGQGTRLTVV.

The chain links TRBV28 to TRBJ2-5; 14 nucleotides agree with TRBD2. The length of the CDR3 is 19 residues. Per germline, CDR1 MDHEN and CDR2 SYDVKM. With V trimmed by 5 bases and J by 4 bases, 15 bases remained unmatched. The CDR3 nucleotides are TGTGCCAGCAGTCTCCGACTAGCGGGAGGGTATGGGAGAGGAGAGACCCAGTACTTC. Residues: CASSLRLAGGYGRGETQYF.